What follows is one T cell receptor (beta chain) and its context. Sequencing used immunoSEQ multiplex PCR; TCRdb keeps in-frame clones, though not all of them. The top ten hold over 0.95% of the sample, which has approximately 50,000 clones, around nine tenths seen once. Germline V lookup: CDR1 MGHRA, CDR2 YSYEKL. The CDR3 contains 13 residues. The ends were cut back, 3 bases at V and 4 bases at J, with 10 bases in the middle. The source of the sample is a study of memory CD8 T cells in hepatitis C reinfection. Study summary: Chronic HCV followed reinfection in a couple of donors who cleared primary infection. Pre-reinfection samples were taken 55 to 20 weeks before detection.

Stated time point: pre-reinfection, 55 to 20 weeks before reinfection detection. Sorted cells were sequenced directly ex vivo without any in vitro expansion. People who inject drugs from Montreal's HEPCO study were the donors. At all three reinfection time points, viable CD3+ CD8+ CD45RO- cells from a couple of donors served as controls. This receptor was identified in a man aged 18 to 30 with hepatitis C virus infection. Sequenced input: naive CD8+ T cells sorted from blood. The genes are TRBV4-1 and TRBJ2-7; D unresolved. Here the CDR3 DNA reads TGCGCCAGCAGCCACCCGGGTGCGTACGAGCAGTACTTC. Translated: CASSHPGAYEQYF.